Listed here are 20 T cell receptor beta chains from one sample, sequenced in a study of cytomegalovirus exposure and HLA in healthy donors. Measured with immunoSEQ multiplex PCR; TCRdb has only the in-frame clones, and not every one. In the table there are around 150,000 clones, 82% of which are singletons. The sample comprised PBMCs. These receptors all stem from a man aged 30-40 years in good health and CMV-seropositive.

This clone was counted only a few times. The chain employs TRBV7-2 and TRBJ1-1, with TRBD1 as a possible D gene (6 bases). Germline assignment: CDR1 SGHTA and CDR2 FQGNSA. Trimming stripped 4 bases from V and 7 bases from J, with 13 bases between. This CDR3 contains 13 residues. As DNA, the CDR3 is TGTGCCAGCAGCTCTCGGGACACCATTGAAGCTTTCTTT. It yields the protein CASSSRDTIEAFF.

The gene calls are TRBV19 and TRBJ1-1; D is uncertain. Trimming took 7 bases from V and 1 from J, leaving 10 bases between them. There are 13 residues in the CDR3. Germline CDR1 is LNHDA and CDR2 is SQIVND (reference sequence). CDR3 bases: TGTGCCAGTACCCCTGGCGGGAACACTGAAGCTTTCTTT. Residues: CASTPGGNTEAFF.

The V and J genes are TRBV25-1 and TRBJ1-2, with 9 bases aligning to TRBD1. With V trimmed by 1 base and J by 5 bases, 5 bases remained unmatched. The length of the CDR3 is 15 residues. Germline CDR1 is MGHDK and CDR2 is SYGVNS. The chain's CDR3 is CASSESGQGKYGYTF. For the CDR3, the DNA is TGTGCCAGCAGTGAATCTGGACAGGGGAAGTATGGCTACACCTTC.

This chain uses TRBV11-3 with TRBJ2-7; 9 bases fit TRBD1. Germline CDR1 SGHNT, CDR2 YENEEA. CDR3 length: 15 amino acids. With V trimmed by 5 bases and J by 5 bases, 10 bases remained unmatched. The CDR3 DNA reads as TGTGCCAGCAGCCTTCGACAGGGGGAGTACCACGAGCAGTACTTC. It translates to CASSLRQGEYHEQYF.

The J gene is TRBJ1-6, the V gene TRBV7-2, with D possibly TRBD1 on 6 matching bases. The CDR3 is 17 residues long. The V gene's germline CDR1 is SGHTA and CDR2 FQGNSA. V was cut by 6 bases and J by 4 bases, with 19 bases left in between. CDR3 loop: CASRPPGGATYNSPLHF. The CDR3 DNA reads TGTGCCAGCAGGCCCCCGGGGGGGGCAACTTATAATTCACCCCTCCACTTT. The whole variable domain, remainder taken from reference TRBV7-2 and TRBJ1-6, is GAGVSQSPSNKVTEKGKDVELRCDPISGHTALYWYRQSLGQGLEFLIYFQGNSAPDKSGLPSDRFSAERTGGSVSTLTIQRTQQEDSAVYLCASRPPGGATYNSPLHFGNGTRLTVT.

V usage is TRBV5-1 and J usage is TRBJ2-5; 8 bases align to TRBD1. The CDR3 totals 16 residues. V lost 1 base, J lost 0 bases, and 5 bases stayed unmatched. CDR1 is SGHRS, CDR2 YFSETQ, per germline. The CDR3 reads CASSLRQGADQETQYF. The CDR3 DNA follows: TGCGCCAGCAGCTTGAGGCAGGGGGCTGACCAAGAGACCCAGTACTTC.

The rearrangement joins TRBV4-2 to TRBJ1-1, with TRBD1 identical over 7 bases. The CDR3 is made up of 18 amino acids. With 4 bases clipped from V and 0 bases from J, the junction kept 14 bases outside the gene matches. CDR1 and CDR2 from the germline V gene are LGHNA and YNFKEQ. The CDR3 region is CASSLRSGDRTMNTEAFF. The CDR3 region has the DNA TGTGCCAGCAGCCTGCGGTCCGGGGACAGAACTATGAACACTGAAGCTTTCTTT.

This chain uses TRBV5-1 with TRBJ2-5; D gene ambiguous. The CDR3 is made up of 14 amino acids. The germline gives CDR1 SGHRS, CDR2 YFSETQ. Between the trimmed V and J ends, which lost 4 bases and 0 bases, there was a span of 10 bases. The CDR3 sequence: CASSPRQDQETQYF. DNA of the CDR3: TGCGCCAGCAGCCCCCGGCAGGACCAAGAGACCCAGTACTTC.

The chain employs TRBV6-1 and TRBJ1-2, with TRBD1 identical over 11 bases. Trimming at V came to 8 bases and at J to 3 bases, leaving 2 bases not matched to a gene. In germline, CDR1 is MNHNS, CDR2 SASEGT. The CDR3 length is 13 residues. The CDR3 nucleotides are TGTGCCAGCTGGACAGGGGGCGACTATGGCTACACCTTC. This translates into CASWTGGDYGYTF.

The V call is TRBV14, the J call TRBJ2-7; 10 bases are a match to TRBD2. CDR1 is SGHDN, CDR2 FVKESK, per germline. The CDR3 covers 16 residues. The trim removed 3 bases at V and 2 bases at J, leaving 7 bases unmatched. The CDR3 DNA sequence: TGTGCCAGCAGCCAGGGAACTAGCGGGGAAGCCTACGAGCAGTACTTC. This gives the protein CASSQGTSGEAYEQYF. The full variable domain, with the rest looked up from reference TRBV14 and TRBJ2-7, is EAGVTQFPSHSVIEKGQTVTLRCDPISGHDNLYWYRRVMGKEIKFLLHFVKESKQDESGMPNNRFLAERTGGTYSTLKVQPAELEDSGVYFCASSQGTSGEAYEQYFGPGTRLTVT.

The CDR3 loop is CASSQEGFGEQYF. CDR3 nucleotides: TGTGCCAGCAGTCAGGAGGGGTTTGGCGAGCAGTACTTC. The J gene is TRBJ2-7, the V gene TRBV2; perhaps TRBD2 as D (6 bases). V lost 5 bases, J lost 6 bases, and 14 bases lay in between. The CDR3 is 13 amino acids. Germline-derived CDR1 and CDR2 are SNHLY and FYNNEI.

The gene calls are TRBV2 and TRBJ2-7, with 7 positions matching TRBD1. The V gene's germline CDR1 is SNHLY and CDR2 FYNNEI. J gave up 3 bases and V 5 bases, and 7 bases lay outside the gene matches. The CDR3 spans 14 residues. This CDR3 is CASSPFPGGYEQYF. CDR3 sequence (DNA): TGTGCCAGCAGTCCTTTTCCAGGGGGCTACGAGCAGTACTTC.

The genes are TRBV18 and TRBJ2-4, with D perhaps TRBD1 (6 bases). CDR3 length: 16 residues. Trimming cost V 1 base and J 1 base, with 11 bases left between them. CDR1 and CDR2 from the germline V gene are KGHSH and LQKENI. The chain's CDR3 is CASSPQSQGAKNIQYF. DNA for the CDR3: TGTGCCAGCTCACCACAGAGCCAGGGGGCCAAAAACATTCAGTACTTC.

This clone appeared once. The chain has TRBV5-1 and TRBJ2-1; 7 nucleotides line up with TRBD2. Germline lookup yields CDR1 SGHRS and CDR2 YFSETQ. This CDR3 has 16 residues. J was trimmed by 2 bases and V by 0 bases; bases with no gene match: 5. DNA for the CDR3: TGCGCCAGCAGCTTGGTGGCTAGCGGCGCCTACAATGAGCAGTTCTTC. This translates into CASSLVASGAYNEQFF.

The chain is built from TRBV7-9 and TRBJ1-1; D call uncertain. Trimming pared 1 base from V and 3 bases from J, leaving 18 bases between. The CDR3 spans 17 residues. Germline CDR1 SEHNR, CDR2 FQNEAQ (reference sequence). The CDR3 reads CASSLGSFGRRDTEAFF. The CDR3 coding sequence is TGTGCCAGCAGCTTAGGATCTTTTGGGAGGAGGGACACTGAAGCTTTCTTT.

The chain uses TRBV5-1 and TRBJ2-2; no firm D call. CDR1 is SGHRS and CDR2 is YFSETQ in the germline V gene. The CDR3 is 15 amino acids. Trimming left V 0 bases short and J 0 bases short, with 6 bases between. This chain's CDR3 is CASSLGQSNTGELFF. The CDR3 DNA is TGCGCCAGCAGCTTGGGTCAGTCGAACACCGGGGAGCTGTTTTTT.

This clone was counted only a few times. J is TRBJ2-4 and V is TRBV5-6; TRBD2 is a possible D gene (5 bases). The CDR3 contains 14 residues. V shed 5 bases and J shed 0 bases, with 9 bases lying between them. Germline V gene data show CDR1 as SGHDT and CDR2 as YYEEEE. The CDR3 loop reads CASRTREAKNIQYF. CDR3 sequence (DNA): TGTGCCAGCAGGACCCGGGAAGCCAAAAACATTCAGTACTTC.

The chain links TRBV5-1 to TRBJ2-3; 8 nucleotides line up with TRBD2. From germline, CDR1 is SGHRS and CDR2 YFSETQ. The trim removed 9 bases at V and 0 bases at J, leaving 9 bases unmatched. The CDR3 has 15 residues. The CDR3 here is CATAAGGFSTDTQYF. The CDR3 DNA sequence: TGCGCCACCGCGGCGGGGGGCTTTAGCACAGATACGCAGTATTTT.

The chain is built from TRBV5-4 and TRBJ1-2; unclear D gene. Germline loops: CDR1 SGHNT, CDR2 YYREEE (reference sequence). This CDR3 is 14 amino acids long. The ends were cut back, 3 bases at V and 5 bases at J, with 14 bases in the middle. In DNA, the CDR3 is TGTGCCAGCAGCTCTCCCCGCGATCTATATGGCTACACCTTC. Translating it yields CASSSPRDLYGYTF.

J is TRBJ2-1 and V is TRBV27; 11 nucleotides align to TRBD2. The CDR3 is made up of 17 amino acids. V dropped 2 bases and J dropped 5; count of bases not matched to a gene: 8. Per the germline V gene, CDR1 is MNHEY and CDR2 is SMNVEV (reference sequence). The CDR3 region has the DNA TGTGCCAGCAGTTTAAGTTTTTTACTAGCGGGAGACAATGAGCAGTTCTTC. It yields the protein CASSLSFLLAGDNEQFF.